The 2 T cell receptor beta chains listed next were all sequenced from one sample in a study. TCRdb independently ran MiXCR on the reads; one entry per CDR3 protein. The sample holds roughly 4,500 distinct CDR3 sequences, 7% to 10% seen once. Sequencing was done on a sample of CD4+ T cells from synovial fluid. These receptors all stem from a human donor with rheumatoid arthritis.

In its sample, this clonotype was seen many times. The V gene is TRBV3-1, the J gene TRBJ2-7; maybe TRBD1 (5 bases). The germline V and J ends were trimmed by 1 base and 1 base, with 8 bases remaining between them. The CDR3 has 14 residues. Germline lookup yields CDR1 LGHDT and CDR2 YNNKEL (reference sequence). The CDR3 coding sequence is TGTGCCAGCAGCCAAGGACAGCTTTCCTACGAGCAGTACTTC. Protein sequence: CASSQGQLSYEQYF.

The V and J genes are TRBV29-1 and TRBJ2-5; D is uncertain. V was shortened by 0 bases and J by 5 bases, with 10 bases between the two germline ends. The CDR3 contains 13 residues. Germline loops: CDR1 SQVTM, CDR2 ANQGSEA. CDR3 in DNA: TGCAGCGTTGAAGAGGTGGAATCGGAGACCCAGTACTTC. Protein: CSVEEVESETQYF.